The next 24 T cell receptor beta chains were all read from a single sample in a study of blood T cell repertoires in COVID-19. Profiled with immunoSEQ multiplex PCR; TCRdb holds only in-frame clones, not every one. The repertoire holds about 210,000 clones, with 92% as singletons. Input material: peripheral blood. Receptors were obtained from a man aged 25 to 40 with acute or convalescent COVID-19.

In its sample, this clone was seen once. The chain links TRBV7-9 to TRBJ2-5; 8 bases line up with TRBD1. The CDR3 length is 14 residues. Trimming cost V 3 bases and J 3 bases; bases outside gene matches: 3. Germline V gene lookup returns CDR1 SEHNR and CDR2 FQNEAQ (reference sequence). The CDR3 nucleotides are TGTGCCAGCAGCTTCCAACAGGGGGAAGAGACCCAGTACTTC. Translated, it gives CASSFQQGEETQYF.

This clone was seen once. CDR3 coding DNA: TGTGCCTGTTACCCGGGACAGGGGTATAGCGCCTACAATGAGCAGTTCTTC. Translation gives CACYPGQGYSAYNEQFF. The chain combines TRBV30 with TRBJ2-1; 10 positions agree with TRBD1. This CDR3 has 17 residues. V lost 6 bases to trimming and J lost 2 bases; unmatched junction nucleotides: 13. Germline lookup yields CDR1 GTSNPN and CDR2 SVGIG (reference sequence). Together with reference TRBV30 and TRBJ2-1, the CDR3 gives the full variable domain: SQTIHQWPATLVQPVGSPLSLECTVEGTSNPNLYWYRQAAGRGLQLLFYSVGIGQISSEVPQNLSASRPQDRQFILSSKKLLLSDSGFYLCACYPGQGYSAYNEQFFGPGTRLTVL.

This chain links TRBV3-1 (or the pseudogene TRBV3-2) with TRBJ1-6; 11 bases map to TRBD1. Per germline, CDR1 LGHDT and CDR2 YNNKEL (reference sequence). CDR3 size: 18 residues. The V and J ends lost 5 bases and 4 bases, in that order; junction bases with no gene match: 10. CDR3 in DNA: TGTGCCAGCAGCACCGGGACAGGGGGTGGGGGATATAATTCACCCCTCCACTTT. Translated, it gives CASSTGTGGGGYNSPLHF.

V gene TRBV3-1 (or the pseudogene TRBV3-2) combines with J gene TRBJ1-2, with TRBD1 as a possible D gene (5 bases). The V gene lost 2 bases and the J gene lost 3 bases, with 10 bases spanning the gap. This CDR3 is built from 14 residues. Germline V gene lookup returns CDR1 LGHDT and CDR2 YNNKEL (reference sequence). CDR3 nucleotide sequence: TGTGCCAGCAGCCAATGGCAGGGTGACTATGGCTACACCTTC. The encoded protein is CASSQWQGDYGYTF.

This chain uses TRBV4-2 with TRBJ2-7, with 8 bases lining up with TRBD1. The CDR3 consists of 15 residues. After removal of 3 bases from V and 5 bases from J, the junction contained 9 bases not matched to a gene. Germline V gene sequence: CDR1 LGHNA, CDR2 YNFKEQ. CDR3 sequence (DNA): TGTGCCAGCAGCCATTGGGGGAAACAGGGGGACGAGCAGTACTTC. Its protein product is CASSHWGKQGDEQYF.

This clone has a single count. The CDR3 sequence is CASSFSPRETQYF. For the CDR3, the DNA is TGTGCCAGCAGCTTTAGCCCTCGGGAGACCCAGTACTTC. The J gene is TRBJ2-5, the V gene TRBV7-3; no clear D. Germline V gene data show CDR1 as SGHTA and CDR2 as FQGTGA. Trimming stripped 3 bases from V and 5 bases from J, with 10 bases between. The CDR3 consists of 13 residues. Together with reference TRBV7-3 and TRBJ2-5, the CDR3 gives the full variable domain: GAGVSQTPSNKVTEKGKYVELRCDPISGHTALYWYRQSLGQGPEFLIYFQGTGAADDSGLPNDRFFAVRPEGSVSTLKIQRTERGDSAVYLCASSFSPRETQYFGPGTRLLVL.

The V call is TRBV19, the J call TRBJ1-1; tentatively, D is TRBD1 (6 bases). Germline V lookup: CDR1 LNHDA, CDR2 SQIVND (reference sequence). V was trimmed by 4 bases and J by 11 bases, leaving 11 bases between them. This CDR3 is 11 amino acids long. The CDR3 sequence: CASSTGVWAFF. CDR3 DNA: TGTGCCAGTAGTACAGGGGTGTGGGCTTTCTTT.

The gene calls are TRBV11-1 and TRBJ1-2; the match to TRBD1 covers 7 bases. CDR3 length: 16 residues. CDR1 is SGHAT and CDR2 is FQDESV in the germline V gene (reference sequence). The trim removed 5 bases at V and 0 bases at J, leaving 9 bases unmatched. The CDR3 sequence: CASSPKRTGANYGYTF. The CDR3 DNA sequence: TGTGCCAGCAGCCCAAAACGGACAGGAGCTAACTATGGCTACACCTTC.

This sequence joins TRBV3-1 (or the pseudogene TRBV3-2) and TRBJ1-2, with D possibly being TRBD1 (6 bases). V lost 0 bases and J lost 4, with 12 bases in between. This CDR3 has 15 residues. The germline gives CDR1 LGHDT, CDR2 YNNKEL (reference sequence). The CDR3 loop reads CASSQEGARVYGYTF. CDR3 bases: TGTGCCAGCAGCCAAGAGGGGGCGCGGGTCTATGGCTACACCTTC.

The chain employs TRBV5-1 and TRBJ2-7; D is perhaps TRBD1 (6 bases). Trimming took 0 bases from V and 2 from J, leaving 9 bases between them. Germline V gene data show CDR1 as SGHRS and CDR2 as YFSETQ. This CDR3 region has 14 residues. CDR3 protein: CASSLDRATYEQYF. In nucleotides, the CDR3 is TGCGCCAGCAGCTTGGACAGGGCGACCTACGAGCAGTACTTC.

This sequence joins TRBV5-1 and TRBJ1-5; D not certain. This CDR3 contains 16 residues. Germline V lookup: CDR1 SGHRS, CDR2 YFSETQ. Deletions cut 3 bases from V and 2 bases from J, with 15 bases between. The CDR3 DNA follows: TGCGCCAGCAGCTCGGGTCCTGGGAGGGGCAATCAGCCCCAGCATTTT. Its protein is CASSSGPGRGNQPQHF.

This chain connects TRBV5-1 to TRBJ2-1, with D maybe TRBD1 (6 bases). This CDR3 contains 16 residues. The germline V gene has CDR1 SGHRS and CDR2 YFSETQ. The V and J ends lost 0 bases and 6 bases respectively, with 16 bases between them. The CDR3 nucleotides are TGCGCCAGCAGCTTGGGTAAAGGGGGTTTAGTCAATGAGCAGTTCTTC. This codes for CASSLGKGGLVNEQFF.

The chain carries TRBV6-5 and TRBJ2-7; 7 nucleotides align to TRBD2. Germline assignment: CDR1 MNHEY and CDR2 SVGAGI. V trimming: 8 bases; J trimming: 5 bases; junction bases outside the gene matches: 6. The CDR3 runs to 12 residues. CDR3 residues: CASGREFDEQYF. DNA for the CDR3: TGTGCCAGCGGGCGGGAGTTCGACGAGCAGTACTTC.

This chain connects TRBV23-1 to TRBJ1-2, with 7 bases that match TRBD1. TRBV23-1 is classed as an ORF, of uncertain function. V lost 4 bases and J lost 7; bases outside the gene matches: 12. This CDR3 spans 15 amino acids. CDR3 in amino acids: CASSRRWQGDSGYTF. CDR3 DNA sequence: TGCGCCAGCAGTCGTCGATGGCAGGGGGATTCTGGCTACACCTTC.

The chain has TRBV3-1 (or the pseudogene TRBV3-2) and TRBJ2-1; TRBD1 agrees at 7 bases. This CDR3 comprises 14 residues. The junction had 5 bases not matched to a gene; V was cut back by 5 bases and J by 4 bases. CDR1 LGHDT and CDR2 YNNKEL come from the germline V gene (reference sequence). Here the CDR3 reads CASSAGQDYNEQFF. CDR3 bases: TGTGCCAGCAGCGCCGGACAGGATTACAATGAGCAGTTCTTC.

The rearrangement links TRBV29-1 to TRBJ1-2; 7 bases fit TRBD1. The germline V gene has CDR1 SQVTM and CDR2 ANQGSEA. Trimming at V came to 3 bases and at J to 3 bases, leaving 10 bases not matched to a gene. The CDR3 contains 15 residues. Here the CDR3 reads CSVEVLDRVDYGYTF. The CDR3 DNA is TGCAGCGTTGAGGTTCTAGACAGGGTCGACTATGGCTACACCTTC.

The V and J genes are TRBV28 and TRBJ1-1, with TRBD1 matching over 7 bases. This CDR3 contains 16 residues. Germline V gene data show CDR1 as MDHEN and CDR2 as SYDVKM. The V and J ends lost 9 bases and 0 bases, in that order; junction bases with no gene match: 13. The CDR3 DNA is TGTGCCAGTGTAGACAGGGTGGAGGTCCTGAACACTGAAGCTTTCTTT. It is translated as CASVDRVEVLNTEAFF.

This chain joins TRBV27 and TRBJ2-3, with 7 bases aligning to TRBD2. Unmatched junction bases numbered 5, after V lost 6 bases and J lost 2 bases. The CDR3 loop spans 14 amino acids. Germline V gives CDR1 MNHEY, CDR2 SMNVEV (reference sequence). The CDR3 sequence: CASSPTSVTDTQYF. CDR3 DNA: TGTGCCAGCAGCCCAACTAGCGTCACAGATACGCAGTATTTT.

The chain employs TRBV19 and TRBJ1-1; 7 bases agree with TRBD1. V shed 5 bases and J 2 bases; nucleotides not matched to a gene: 8. From germline, CDR1 is LNHDA and CDR2 SQIVND (reference sequence). This CDR3 comprises 15 residues. CDR3 in amino acids: CASSPQGQTNTEAFF. In DNA form, the CDR3 reads TGTGCCAGTAGTCCACAGGGACAGACTAACACTGAAGCTTTCTTT.

This sequence joins TRBV6-5 and TRBJ1-2, with 8 bases matching TRBD1. The V gene's germline CDR1 is MNHEY and CDR2 SVGAGI. The CDR3 runs to 14 residues. J lost 8 bases, V lost 2 bases, and 7 bases had no gene match. CDR3 nucleotide sequence: TGTGCCAGCAGTTACACCGGACAGGGAACGGGCTACACCTTC. Translation gives CASSYTGQGTGYTF.

The chain has TRBV6-5 and TRBJ1-3, with D uncertain. This CDR3 has 14 residues. V was shortened by 6 bases and J by 4 bases, with 13 bases between the two germline ends. CDR1 and CDR2 from the germline V gene are MNHEY and SVGAGI. In DNA form, the CDR3 reads TGTGCCAGCAGAGGACTGTTGGGGGGAAACACCATATATTTT. Its translation is CASRGLLGGNTIYF.

V and J are TRBV6-1 and TRBJ2-7, with TRBD1 matching over 7 bases. The V and J ends lost 2 bases and 4 bases, in that order; junction bases with no gene match: 8. The CDR3 spans 15 residues. Germline V CDR1 and CDR2: MNHNS, SASEGT. This CDR3 is CASSERDSVRYEQYF. CDR3 bases: TGTGCCAGCAGTGAACGGGACAGTGTCAGGTACGAGCAGTACTTC.

The V and J genes are TRBV6-4 and TRBJ1-1; TRBD1 might be the D (5 bases). The CDR3 extends over 13 amino acids. V lost 5 bases, J lost 1 base, and 8 bases lay in between. Germline assignment: CDR1 MRHNA and CDR2 SNTAGT. This CDR3 is CASSPTANTEAFF. The CDR3 bases are TGTGCCAGCAGTCCGACAGCGAACACTGAAGCTTTCTTT.

This sequence joins TRBV6-5 and TRBJ1-6; 9 bases are shared with TRBD1. The germline gives CDR1 MNHEY, CDR2 SVGAGI. This CDR3 contains 14 residues. The V and J ends lost 4 bases and 7 bases, in that order; junction bases with no gene match: 2. CDR3 loop: CASSWTGVNSPLHF. The CDR3 bases are TGTGCCAGCAGTTGGACAGGGGTCAATTCACCCCTCCACTTT.